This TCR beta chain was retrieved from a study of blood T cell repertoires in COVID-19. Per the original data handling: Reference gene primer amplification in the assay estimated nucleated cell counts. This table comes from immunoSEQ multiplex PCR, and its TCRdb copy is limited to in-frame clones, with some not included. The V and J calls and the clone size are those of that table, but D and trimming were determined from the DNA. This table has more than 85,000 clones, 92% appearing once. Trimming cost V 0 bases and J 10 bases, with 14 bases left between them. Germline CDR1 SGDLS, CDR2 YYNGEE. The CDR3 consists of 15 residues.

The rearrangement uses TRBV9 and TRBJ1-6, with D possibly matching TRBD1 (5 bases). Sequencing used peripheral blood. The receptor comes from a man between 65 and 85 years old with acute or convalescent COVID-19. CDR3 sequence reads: CASSVDETQGSPLHF. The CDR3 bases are TGTGCCAGCAGCGTAGATGAGACGCAGGGCTCACCCCTCCACTTT.